Below are 26 T cell receptor beta chains sequenced from a single sample in a study of response to subunit inactivated influenza vaccine. One entry per CDR3 protein, called by TCRdb with MiXCR from the RT-PCR reads. The sample lists hundreds of thousands of distinct CDR3 sequences; about 14% were seen once. The sample in question was PBMCs from blood, obtained 14 to 15 days before vaccination. These receptors came from a man in his fifties or sixties who received an inactivated influenza vaccine.

V and J are TRBV2 and TRBJ2-1; 9 bases fit TRBD2. In germline, CDR1 is SNHLY, CDR2 FYNNEI. V gave up 2 bases and J gave up 3 bases; unmatched junction bases: 5. The CDR3 runs to 16 residues. In DNA form, the CDR3 reads TGTGCCAGCAGTGAAACGCGGGGGGGCCGCTACAATGAGCAGTTCTTC. Translation gives CASSETRGGRYNEQFF. The whole variable domain, filled in from reference TRBV2 and TRBJ2-1, reads EPEVTQTPSHQVTQMGQEVILRCVPISNHLYFYWYRQILGQKVEFLVSFYNNEISEKSEIFDDQFSVERPDGSNFTLKIRSTKLEDSAMYFCASSETRGGRYNEQFFGPGTRLTVL.

This clonotype was observed many times. The chain joins TRBV29-1 to TRBJ2-1; TRBD2 matches 10 bases. Germline-derived CDR1 and CDR2 are SQVTM and ANQGSEA. The CDR3 consists of 11 residues. V lost 7 bases to trimming and J lost 10 bases; unmatched junction nucleotides: 4. This chain's CDR3 is CSGTSGLEQFF. The CDR3 nucleotides are TGCAGCGGGACTAGCGGATTAGAGCAGTTCTTC.

This clonotype was detected a few times. The J gene is TRBJ1-1, the V gene TRBV6-2 or TRBV6-3, with 9 bases lining up with TRBD1. CDR3 length: 15 residues. The germline gives CDR1 MNHEY, CDR2 SVGEGT. Trimming removed 6 bases from V and 6 bases from J; junction bases left unmatched: 11. CDR3 residues: CASRKQGAFISEAFF. The CDR3 nucleotides are TGTGCCAGCAGAAAACAGGGGGCGTTCATTTCTGAAGCTTTCTTT.

CDR3 DNA sequence: TGTGCCAGTCGCCTCCGTTTTACTAGCGGGAGGGGAGAGCAGTACTTC. Translation: CASRLRFTSGRGEQYF. The chain carries TRBV27 and TRBJ2-7; the match to TRBD2 covers 13 bases. J gave up 7 bases and V 9 bases, and 15 bases lay outside the gene matches. Germline CDR1 is MNHEY and CDR2 is SMNVEV (reference sequence). CDR3 length equals 16 residues.

This clonotype was found many times. This sequence joins TRBV27 and TRBJ2-7, with 7 bases that match TRBD1. Unmatched junction bases numbered 6, after V lost 4 bases and J lost 3 bases. In germline, CDR1 is MNHEY, CDR2 SMNVEV (reference sequence). The CDR3 has 14 amino acids. CDR3 DNA: TGTGCCAGCAGTTCGCTCACAGGGGACTACGAGCAGTACTTC. Translation: CASSSLTGDYEQYF.

The sample holds a few counts of this clonotype. The chain couples TRBV21-1 to TRBJ2-1; the D call TRBD1 from the table was never checked on the DNA. TRBV21-1 is termed a pseudogene. This CDR3 has 13 amino acids. For the CDR3, the DNA is TGTGCCAGCAGCCGCGCACAGGGTTTAGGGCAGTTCTTC. Residues: CASSRAQGLGQFF.

The V call is TRBV10-3, the J call TRBJ2-3, with D maybe TRBD1 (6 bases). Deletions cut 3 bases from V and 6 bases from J, with 13 bases between. Per germline, CDR1 ENHRY and CDR2 SYGVKD. CDR3 size: 14 residues. This CDR3 reads CAISDWGRKDTQYF. CDR3 in DNA: TGTGCCATCAGTGATTGGGGGCGCAAGGATACGCAGTATTTT.

The V and J genes are TRBV4-2 and TRBJ2-5; D could derive from TRBD1 or TRBD2 (6 bases each). Trimming left V 5 bases short and J 5 bases short, with 15 bases between. Germline V gene data show CDR1 as LGHNA and CDR2 as YNFKEQ. This CDR3 contains 14 residues. The chain's CDR3 is CASSMGRRGETQYF. DNA of the CDR3: TGTGCCAGCAGCATGGGACGGAGGGGGGAGACCCAGTACTTC.

V is TRBV20-1 and J is TRBJ2-2; 9 bases match TRBD2. The junction had 9 bases not matched to a gene; V was cut back by 2 bases and J by 8 bases. CDR1 is DFQATT, CDR2 SNEGSKA, per germline (reference sequence). CDR3 length: 15 amino acids. DNA for the CDR3: TGCAGTGCTAGAAGAAGCGGGGGGAAGGCGGGGGAGCTGTTTTTT. It specifies CSARRSGGKAGELFF.

This chain uses TRBV7-9 with TRBJ2-7, with D possibly matching TRBD1 (6 bases). The CDR3 is made up of 15 amino acids. The ends were cut back, 5 bases at V and 2 bases at J, with 16 bases in the middle. Germline assignment: CDR1 SEHNR and CDR2 FQNEAQ (reference sequence). CDR3 sequence reads: CASSRTALAPYEQYF. The CDR3 DNA reads TGTGCCAGCAGCCGGACAGCGCTAGCCCCCTACGAGCAGTACTTC.

The chain has TRBV7-9 and TRBJ2-7; D uncertain. V shed 5 bases and J shed 7 bases, with 15 bases lying between them. The CDR3 totals 13 residues. Per the germline V gene, CDR1 is SEHNR and CDR2 is FQNEAQ (reference sequence). CDR3 region: CASSPSISREQYF. DNA of the CDR3: TGTGCCAGCAGCCCCAGTATTTCCAGGGAGCAGTACTTC.

This clonotype was observed a handful of times. CDR3 region: CASSFLDKPYEQYF. The DNA of the CDR3 is TGCGCCAGCAGCTTCTTGGACAAACCCTACGAGCAGTACTTC. The rearrangement joins TRBV5-1 to TRBJ2-7, with D possibly TRBD1 on 5 matching bases. CDR1 SGHRS and CDR2 YFSETQ come from the germline V gene. V lost 2 bases, J lost 2 bases, and 11 bases lay in between. CDR3 length: 14 amino acids.

The table lists this clonotype with a few counts. The J gene is TRBJ1-6, the V gene TRBV20-1, with D possibly TRBD1 on 6 matching bases. The V gene's germline CDR1 is DFQATT and CDR2 SNEGSKA (reference sequence). CDR3 length: 23 residues. V was trimmed by 0 bases and J by 4 bases, leaving 34 bases between them. DNA for the CDR3: TGCAGTGCTAGAGATTTGCGGCCGGGGGCCCAAACAGGGACATCTCGATATAATTCACCCCTCCACTTT. Translating it yields CSARDLRPGAQTGTSRYNSPLHF.

The chain links TRBV24-1 to TRBJ2-5; 8 nucleotides align to TRBD1. With V trimmed by 2 bases and J by 1 base, 8 bases remained unmatched. The CDR3 extends over 17 amino acids. Germline CDR1 reads KGHDR; CDR2 reads SFDVKD. The CDR3 DNA follows: TGTGCCACCAGTGATTCTCGGACAGGGCTTCTCCAAGAGACCCAGTACTTC. Translating it yields CATSDSRTGLLQETQYF.

This clonotype was found a few times. The CDR3 sequence: CASSLDPGALHF. In DNA, the CDR3 is TGTGCCAGCAGTTTGGACCCCGGAGCCCTCCACTTT. The chain employs TRBV12-3 or TRBV12-4 and TRBJ1-6, with D hard to call. This CDR3 has 12 residues. The V end was cut by 3 bases, the J end by 14 bases, with 11 bases between.

The J gene is TRBJ2-7, the V gene TRBV11-2; 8 bases line up with TRBD2. Trimming removed 1 base from V and 1 base from J; junction bases left unmatched: 9. This CDR3 contains 17 residues. Looked up from germline, CDR1 is SGHAT and CDR2 is FQNNGV. CDR3 protein: CASSLVTGTRDSYEQYF. As DNA, the CDR3 is TGTGCCAGCAGCTTAGTAACCGGGACTAGGGATTCCTACGAGCAGTACTTC. Full variable domain (outside the CDR3, taken from reference TRBV11-2 and TRBJ2-7): EAGVAQSPRYKIIEKRQSVAFWCNPISGHATLYWYQQILGQGPKLLIQFQNNGVVDDSQLPKDRFSAERLKGVDSTLKIQPAKLEDSAVYLCASSLVTGTRDSYEQYFGPGTRLTVT.

The chain joins TRBV12-3 or TRBV12-4 to TRBJ2-5; the match to TRBD2 covers 10 bases. This CDR3 comprises 15 residues. J gave up 7 bases and V 2 bases, and 7 bases lay outside the gene matches. DNA for the CDR3: TGTGCCAGCAGTTTACGTCTAGCGGGAGTCGGGACCCAGTACTTC. This sequence encodes CASSLRLAGVGTQYF.

The chain couples TRBV10-2 to TRBJ2-1; D unresolved. This CDR3 is built from 16 residues. CDR1 is WSHSY and CDR2 is SAAADI in the germline V gene. Trimming removed 5 bases at V and 0 bases at J, with 14 bases between. CDR3 region: CASSRPEHVSYNEQFF. The DNA for the CDR3 is TGCGCCAGCAGTCGCCCCGAACACGTCTCCTACAATGAGCAGTTCTTC.

This clonotype occurred many times. The chain combines TRBV20-1 with TRBJ2-7, with 10 bases that match TRBD1. This CDR3 is 14 amino acids long. Germline V gene sequence: CDR1 DFQATT, CDR2 SNEGSKA (reference sequence). V dropped 6 bases and J dropped 1; count of bases not matched to a gene: 6. CDR3 sequence reads: CSASRDRGSYEQYF. CDR3 in DNA: TGCAGTGCGAGCCGGGACAGGGGTTCCTACGAGCAGTACTTC.

This clonotype was seen only a few times. This chain connects TRBV2 to TRBJ2-1; 9 bases fit TRBD2. J was trimmed by 7 bases and V by 8 bases; bases with no gene match: 12. The CDR3 is 15 amino acids. Per the germline V gene, CDR1 is SNHLY and CDR2 is FYNNEI. In DNA form, the CDR3 reads TGTGCCAGCTGGACGACTAGCGGCGAAGTGAATGAGCAGTTCTTC. Translated, it gives CASWTTSGEVNEQFF.

This clonotype occurred many times. The chain carries TRBV4-2 and TRBJ2-1; no clear D. Trimming removed 2 bases at V and 0 bases at J, with 11 bases between. The CDR3 runs 16 residues. Germline V gene sequence: CDR1 LGHNA, CDR2 YNFKEQ. The CDR3 DNA sequence: TGTGCCAGCAGCCAAAGTCTCCTGAGCTCCTACAATGAGCAGTTCTTC. The encoded protein is CASSQSLLSSYNEQFF.

V is TRBV18 and J is TRBJ1-2, with D possibly TRBD1 on 5 matching bases. The V gene's germline CDR1 is KGHSH and CDR2 LQKENI. The CDR3 consists of 15 residues. The V end was cut by 2 bases, the J end by 6 bases, with 16 bases between. The CDR3 is CASSPDWGNWDGYTF. The CDR3 DNA is TGTGCCAGCTCACCAGATTGGGGGAACTGGGATGGCTACACCTTC.

V is TRBV5-1 and J is TRBJ2-7, with D perhaps TRBD2 (6 bases). CDR3 length: 15 amino acids. Germline CDR1 is SGHRS and CDR2 is YFSETQ. V gave up 4 bases and J gave up 3 bases, with 17 bases separating them. The DNA of the CDR3 is TGCGCCAGCAGCCGCACTAGCACCGGGAGCTACGAGCAGTACTTC. It yields the protein CASSRTSTGSYEQYF.

This clonotype was detected only a few times. V usage is TRBV18 and J usage is TRBJ2-5; 7 bases match TRBD2. The trim removed 3 bases at V and 2 bases at J, leaving 6 bases unmatched. The germline gives CDR1 KGHSH, CDR2 LQKENI. The CDR3 is made up of 15 amino acids. The CDR3 coding sequence is TGTGCCAGCTCACCGCTAGCGGACACTCAAGAGACCCAGTACTTC. Protein product: CASSPLADTQETQYF.

This clonotype showed up just a few times. This chain joins TRBV7-3 and TRBJ2-7, with 7 bases lining up with TRBD2. The CDR3 is made up of 15 amino acids. J gave up 7 bases and V 1 base, and 10 bases lay outside the gene matches. CDR1 and CDR2 from the germline V gene are SGHTA and FQGTGA. This CDR3 is CASSLSGGSAGEQYF. The DNA of the CDR3 is TGTGCCAGCAGCTTAAGCGGGGGTTCGGCGGGTGAGCAGTACTTC.

This clonotype was counted a few times. The chain couples TRBV7-2 to TRBJ2-1, with 7 bases identical to TRBD2. Germline loops: CDR1 SGHTA, CDR2 FQGNSA. Trimming removed 3 bases from V and 7 bases from J; junction bases left unmatched: 9. The CDR3 sequence is 15 residues long. The CDR3 region has the DNA TGTGCCAGCAGCTTTGGGGGGAGGGCCGGAAATGAGCAGTTCTTC. It encodes CASSFGGRAGNEQFF. Complete variable domain (other parts from reference TRBV7-2 and TRBJ2-1): GAGVSQSPSNKVTEKGKDVELRCDPISGHTALYWYRQSLGQGLEFLIYFQGNSAPDKSGLPSDRFSAERTGGSVSTLTIQRTQQEDSAVYLCASSFGGRAGNEQFFGPGTRLTVL.